This is a list of T cell receptor beta chains from one sample in a study of cytomegalovirus exposure and HLA in healthy donors. Clones were sequenced by immunoSEQ multiplex PCR, and TCRdb holds only the in-frame ones, with some missing. This table holds around 200,000 clones, approximately 79% found once. Sequencing used PBMCs. The receptors come from a man younger than 35 in good health and CMV-seronegative. The CDR3 runs from the conserved cysteine through the conserved F or W. Fields, in order: V gene, D gene, clone size, J gene, CDR3 DNA, CDR3 protein. D genes are given only for firm matches. The size field is filled for only some rows; it gives once, few, many or a size class.

v_gene: TRBV27
d_gene: -
abundance: once
j_gene: TRBJ2-3
CDR3nt: TGTGCCAGCAGTTTAACTAGCACAGATACGCAGTATTTT
CDR3aa: CASSLTSTDTQYF

v_gene: TRBV11-2
d_gene: -
abundance: -
j_gene: TRBJ2-4
CDR3nt: TGTGCCAGCAGCTTAGATCCCGGGATTCTAGCCAAAAACATTCAGTACTTC
CDR3aa: CASSLDPGILAKNIQYF

v_gene: TRBV18
d_gene: TRBD1
abundance: -
j_gene: TRBJ2-7
CDR3nt: TGTGCCAGCTCACCGGGGACAGGGCTGAACTACGAGCAGTACTTC
CDR3aa: CASSPGTGLNYEQYF

v_gene: TRBV19
d_gene: TRBD2
abundance: -
j_gene: TRBJ2-1
CDR3nt: TGTGCCAGTAGTCTCAGCGGGGGGGATTACAATGAGCAGTTCTTC
CDR3aa: CASSLSGGDYNEQFF

v_gene: TRBV2
d_gene: -
abundance: once
j_gene: TRBJ2-1
CDR3nt: TGTGCCACTAGGGGCAGGGGCAATGAGCAGTTCTTC
CDR3aa: CATRGRGNEQFF

v_gene: TRBV6-5
d_gene: TRBD1
abundance: few
j_gene: TRBJ2-7
CDR3nt: TGTGCCAGCAGTGCTCGGGACAGGGCCTACGAGCAGTACTTC
CDR3aa: CASSARDRAYEQYF

v_gene: TRBV29-1
d_gene: TRBD2
abundance: -
j_gene: TRBJ2-2
CDR3nt: TGCAGCGTTGTTAAGGCTAGCGGGGGGGCATGGAACACCGGGGAGCTGTTTTTT
CDR3aa: CSVVKASGGAWNTGELFF

v_gene: TRBV2
d_gene: -
abundance: -
j_gene: TRBJ2-7
CDR3nt: TGTGCCAGCAGTGACTACGAGCAGTACTTC
CDR3aa: CASSDYEQYF

v_gene: TRBV6-4
d_gene: -
abundance: -
j_gene: TRBJ1-3
CDR3nt: TGTGCCAGCGGCGGAGGGTTATCTGGAAACACCATATATTTT
CDR3aa: CASGGGLSGNTIYF

v_gene: TRBV5-1
d_gene: TRBD2
abundance: few
j_gene: TRBJ2-3
CDR3nt: TGCGCCAGCAGCTCCCCAGGGCTAGCGGGGATCACAGATACGCAGTATTTT
CDR3aa: CASSSPGLAGITDTQYF

v_gene: TRBV11-2
d_gene: TRBD2
abundance: -
j_gene: TRBJ2-7
CDR3nt: TGTGCCAGCAGCCTAAGCGGGGGGGCCCACGAGCAGTACTTC
CDR3aa: CASSLSGGAHEQYF

v_gene: TRBV28
d_gene: TRBD2
abundance: -
j_gene: TRBJ2-1
CDR3nt: TGTGCCAGCACTTTAACGGGACTAGCGGACTACAATGAGCAGTTCTTC
CDR3aa: CASTLTGLADYNEQFF

v_gene: TRBV19
d_gene: TRBD1
abundance: few
j_gene: TRBJ1-1
CDR3nt: TGTGCCGCAGACAGGGGTTTGGGAAACACTGAAGCTTTCTTT
CDR3aa: CAADRGLGNTEAFF

v_gene: TRBV30
d_gene: -
abundance: -
j_gene: TRBJ2-1
CDR3nt: TGTGCCTGGAGTCCCGGCGGGGTGTACAATGAGCAGTTCTTC
CDR3aa: CAWSPGGVYNEQFF

v_gene: TRBV30
d_gene: TRBD1
abundance: -
j_gene: TRBJ1-2
CDR3nt: TGTGCCTGGAGTGAGTATGCAGGGGGCGTCTATGGCTACACCTTC
CDR3aa: CAWSEYAGGVYGYTF

v_gene: TRBV23-1
d_gene: TRBD2
abundance: once
j_gene: TRBJ2-1
CDR3nt: TGCGCCAGCAGCCACCCTTTAGCGGGACGGGACAATGAGCAGTTCTTC
CDR3aa: CASSHPLAGRDNEQFF

v_gene: TRBV28
d_gene: -
abundance: -
j_gene: TRBJ2-1
CDR3nt: TGTGCCAGCAGTTCAAGCGGGTTCTCCTACAATGAGCAGTTCTTC
CDR3aa: CASSSSGFSYNEQFF

v_gene: TRBV4-1
d_gene: -
abundance: few
j_gene: TRBJ1-1
CDR3nt: TGCGCCAGCAGCCAAGGGGGCCTGAACACTGAAGCTTTCTTT
CDR3aa: CASSQGGLNTEAFF

v_gene: TRBV30
d_gene: TRBD1
abundance: few
j_gene: TRBJ2-3
CDR3nt: TGTGCCTGGAGTGAAGGGGGCCAGCTGACAGATACGCAGTATTTT
CDR3aa: CAWSEGGQLTDTQYF

v_gene: TRBV7-9
d_gene: TRBD1
abundance: -
j_gene: TRBJ1-1
CDR3nt: TGTGCCAGCACCGCGCCGGGACAGGGGGCTTCAGACACTGAAGCTTTCTTT
CDR3aa: CASTAPGQGASDTEAFF